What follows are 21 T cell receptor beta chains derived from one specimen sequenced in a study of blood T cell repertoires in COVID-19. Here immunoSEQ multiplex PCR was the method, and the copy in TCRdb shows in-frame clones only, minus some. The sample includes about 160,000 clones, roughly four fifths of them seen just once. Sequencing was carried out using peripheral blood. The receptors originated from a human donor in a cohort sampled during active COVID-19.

The CDR3, as DNA: TGCAGTGCCATCCCCGGGGATACGCAGTATTTT. It specifies CSAIPGDTQYF. The J gene is TRBJ2-3, the V gene TRBV20-1; no reliable D call. Germline-derived CDR1 and CDR2 are DFQATT and SNEGSKA (reference sequence). Between the trimmed V and J ends, which lost 6 bases and 6 bases, there was a span of 10 bases. CDR3 length: 11 amino acids.

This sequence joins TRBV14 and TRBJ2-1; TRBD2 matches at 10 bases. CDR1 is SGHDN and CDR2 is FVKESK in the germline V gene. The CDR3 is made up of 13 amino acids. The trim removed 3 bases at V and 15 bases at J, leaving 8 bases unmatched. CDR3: CASSHGAGGPPFF. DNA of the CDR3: TGTGCCAGCAGCCACGGAGCGGGAGGGCCCCCGTTCTTC.

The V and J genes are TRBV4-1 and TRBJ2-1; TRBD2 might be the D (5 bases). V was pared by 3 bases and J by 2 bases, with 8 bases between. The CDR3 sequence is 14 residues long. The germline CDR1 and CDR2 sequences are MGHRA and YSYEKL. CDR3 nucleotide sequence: TGCGCCAGCAGCCATACCGGGGCCTACAATGAGCAGTTCTTC. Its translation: CASSHTGAYNEQFF.

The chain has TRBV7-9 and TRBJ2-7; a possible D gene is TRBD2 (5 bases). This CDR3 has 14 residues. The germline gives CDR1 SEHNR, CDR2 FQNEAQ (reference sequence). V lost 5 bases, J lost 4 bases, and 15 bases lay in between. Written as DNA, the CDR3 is TGTGCCAGCAGCCCCCAAGGACTGTCATACGAGCAGTACTTC. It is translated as CASSPQGLSYEQYF.

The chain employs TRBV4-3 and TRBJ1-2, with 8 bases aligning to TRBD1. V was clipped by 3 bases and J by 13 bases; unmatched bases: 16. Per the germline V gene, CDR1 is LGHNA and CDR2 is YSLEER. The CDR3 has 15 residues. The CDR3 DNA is TGCGCCAGCAGCCAGCTCCCGGGACAGGCCGAGGGGGTCACCTTC. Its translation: CASSQLPGQAEGVTF.

The CDR3 loop is CASSNRGTLGEQYF. The CDR3 nucleotides are TGTGCCAGCAGCAACAGGGGCACCTTGGGAGAGCAGTACTTC. The chain joins TRBV6-2 or TRBV6-3 to TRBJ2-7; 7 nucleotides match TRBD1. The trim removed 6 bases at V and 7 bases at J, leaving 12 bases unmatched. The CDR3 is 14 residues long. Germline CDR1 reads MNHEY; CDR2 reads SVGEGT.

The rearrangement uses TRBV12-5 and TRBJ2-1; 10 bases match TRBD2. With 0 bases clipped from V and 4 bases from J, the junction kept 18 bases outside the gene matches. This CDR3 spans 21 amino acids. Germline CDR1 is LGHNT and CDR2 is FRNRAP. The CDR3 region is CASGLVPGLAVLGPAYNEQFF. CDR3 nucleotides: TGTGCTAGTGGTTTGGTACCCGGACTAGCGGTGTTAGGCCCTGCGTACAATGAGCAGTTCTTC.

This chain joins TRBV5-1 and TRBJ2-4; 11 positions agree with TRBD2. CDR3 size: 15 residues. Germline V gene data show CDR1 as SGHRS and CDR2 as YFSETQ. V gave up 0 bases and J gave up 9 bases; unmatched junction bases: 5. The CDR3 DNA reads TGCGCCAGCAGCTTGGTACTAGCGGGGGATGCCATTCAGTACTTC. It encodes CASSLVLAGDAIQYF.

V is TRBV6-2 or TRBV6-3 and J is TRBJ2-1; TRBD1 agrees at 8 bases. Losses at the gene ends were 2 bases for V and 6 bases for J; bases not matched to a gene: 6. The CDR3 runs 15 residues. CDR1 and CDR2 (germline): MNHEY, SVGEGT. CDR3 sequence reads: CASSYPGQGGNEQFF. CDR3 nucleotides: TGTGCCAGCAGTTACCCCGGACAGGGTGGCAATGAGCAGTTCTTC.

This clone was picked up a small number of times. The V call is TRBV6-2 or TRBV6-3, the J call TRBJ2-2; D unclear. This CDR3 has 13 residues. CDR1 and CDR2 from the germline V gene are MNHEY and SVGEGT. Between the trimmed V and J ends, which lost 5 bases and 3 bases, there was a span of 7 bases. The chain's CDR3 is CASSATDTGELFF. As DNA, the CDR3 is TGTGCCAGCAGTGCCACGGACACCGGGGAGCTGTTTTTT.

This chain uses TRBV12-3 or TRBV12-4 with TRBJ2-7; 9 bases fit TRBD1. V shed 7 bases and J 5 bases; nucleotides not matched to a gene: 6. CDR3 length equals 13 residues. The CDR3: CASTDRGSHEQYF. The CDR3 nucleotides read TGTGCCAGCACGGACAGGGGATCGCACGAGCAGTACTTC.

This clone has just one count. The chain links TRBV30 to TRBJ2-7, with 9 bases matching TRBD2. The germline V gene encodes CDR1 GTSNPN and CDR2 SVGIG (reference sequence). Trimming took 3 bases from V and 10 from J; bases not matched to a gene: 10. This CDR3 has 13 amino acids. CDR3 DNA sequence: TGTGCCTGGAGAACCAGCGGGGGGCCCCCCCAGTACTTC. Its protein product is CAWRTSGGPPQYF.

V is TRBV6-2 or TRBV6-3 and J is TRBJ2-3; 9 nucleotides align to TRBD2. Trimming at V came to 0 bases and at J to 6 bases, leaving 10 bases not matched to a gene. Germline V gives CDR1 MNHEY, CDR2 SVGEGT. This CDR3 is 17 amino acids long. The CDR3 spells CASSYSRGGRIPDTQYF. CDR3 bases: TGTGCCAGCAGTTACTCGCGGGGGGGCCGTATTCCTGATACGCAGTATTTT.

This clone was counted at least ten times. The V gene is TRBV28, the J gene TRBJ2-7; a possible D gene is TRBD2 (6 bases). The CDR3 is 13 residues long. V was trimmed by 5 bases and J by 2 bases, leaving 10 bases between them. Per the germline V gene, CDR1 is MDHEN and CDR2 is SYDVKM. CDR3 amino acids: CASSTRRAYEQYF. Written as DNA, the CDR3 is TGTGCCAGCAGTACACGGAGGGCCTACGAGCAGTACTTC.

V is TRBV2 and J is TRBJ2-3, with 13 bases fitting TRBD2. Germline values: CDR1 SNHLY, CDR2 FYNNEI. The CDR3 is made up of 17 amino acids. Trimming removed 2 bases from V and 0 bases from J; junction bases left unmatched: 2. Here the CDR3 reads CASSERGLAGSTDTQYF. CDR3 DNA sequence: TGTGCCAGCAGTGAAAGGGGACTAGCGGGGAGCACAGATACGCAGTATTTT.

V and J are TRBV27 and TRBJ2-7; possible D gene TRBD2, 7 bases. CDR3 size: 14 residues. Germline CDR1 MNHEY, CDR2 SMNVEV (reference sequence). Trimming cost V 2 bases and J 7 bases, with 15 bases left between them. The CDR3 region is CASSLSRGAREQYF. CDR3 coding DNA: TGTGCCAGCAGTTTAAGTCGGGGGGCAAGGGAGCAGTACTTC.

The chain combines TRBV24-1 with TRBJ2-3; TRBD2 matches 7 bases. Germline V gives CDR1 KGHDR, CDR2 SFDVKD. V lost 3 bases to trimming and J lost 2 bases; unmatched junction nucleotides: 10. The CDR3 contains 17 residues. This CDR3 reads CATSDPTHAGVTDTQYF. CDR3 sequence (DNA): TGTGCCACCAGTGATCCTACCCACGCGGGGGTCACAGATACGCAGTATTTT.

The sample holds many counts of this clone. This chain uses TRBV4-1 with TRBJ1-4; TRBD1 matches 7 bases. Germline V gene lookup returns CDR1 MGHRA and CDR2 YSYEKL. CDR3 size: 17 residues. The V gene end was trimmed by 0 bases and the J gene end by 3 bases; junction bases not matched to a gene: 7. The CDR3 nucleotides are TGCGCCAGCAGCCAAGATACAGGGGTACTCGCTAATGAAAAACTGTTTTTT. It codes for CASSQDTGVLANEKLFF.

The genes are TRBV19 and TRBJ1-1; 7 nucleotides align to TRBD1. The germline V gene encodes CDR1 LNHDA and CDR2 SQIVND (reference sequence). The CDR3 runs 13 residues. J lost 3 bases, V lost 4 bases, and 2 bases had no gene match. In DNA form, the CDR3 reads TGTGCCAGTAGTAAACAGGGGTACACTGAAGCTTTCTTT. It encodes CASSKQGYTEAFF.

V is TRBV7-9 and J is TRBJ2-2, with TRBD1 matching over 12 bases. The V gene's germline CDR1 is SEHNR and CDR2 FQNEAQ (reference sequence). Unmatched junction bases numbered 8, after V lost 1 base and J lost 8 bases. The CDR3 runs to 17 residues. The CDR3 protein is CASSLDAGQGARGELFF. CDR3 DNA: TGTGCCAGCAGCTTAGACGCGGGACAGGGGGCACGTGGGGAGCTGTTTTTT.

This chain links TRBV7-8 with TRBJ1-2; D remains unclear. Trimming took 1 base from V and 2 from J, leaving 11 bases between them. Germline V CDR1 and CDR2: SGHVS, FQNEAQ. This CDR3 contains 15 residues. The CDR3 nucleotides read TGTGCCAGCAGCTTAGAACGGGGTGTCAACTATGGCTACACCTTC. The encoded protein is CASSLERGVNYGYTF.